This TCR beta chain was sequenced for a study of CD8 T cells in Susac syndrome. Trimming took 2 bases from V and 0 from J, leaving 14 bases between them. CDR3 length: 17 residues. The V gene's germline CDR1 is SGHVS and CDR2 FNYEAQ. From blood CD8+ and CD4+ T cells, TCR beta sequences were generated. In the multiple sclerosis control group, patients were treatment-naive and had stable or active relapsing-remitting disease. TEMRA cells were FACS-enriched, while CD8+ and CD4+ T cells were negatively isolated. Reverse transcription of roughly 0.45 to 1 ug RNA used random hexamers. MiXCR, run by TCRdb on the immunoSEQ multiplex PCR reads, gives a single entry per CDR3 protein. The sample includes roughly 120,000 distinct CDR3 sequences, around 94% of them seen just once.

The source is a human donor with multiple sclerosis. V usage is TRBV7-6 and J usage is TRBJ1-3; D gene ambiguous. The specimen was CD4+ T cells from PBMCs. This CDR3 is CASSLRSSADSGNTIYF. The CDR3 DNA reads TGTGCCAGCAGCTTAAGATCGTCGGCCGACTCTGGAAACACCATATATTTT.